In this sample, the clone carrying this TCR beta chain turned up once. Profiled with immunoSEQ multiplex PCR; TCRdb holds only in-frame clones, not every one. Found here are approximately 200,000 clones, about nine tenths of them singletons; the top ten hold about 4.5%. The CDR3 sequence is 15 residues long. Trimming removed 0 bases at V and 3 bases at J, with 12 bases between. The germline gives CDR1 SGDLS, CDR2 YYNGEE. This entry comes from a study of blood T cell repertoires in COVID-19. Study at large: T cells, B-cell-depleted T cells, or PBMCs provided the cDNA or gDNA that served as material.

The chain combines TRBV9 with TRBJ1-1; D possibly corresponds to TRBD1 (6 bases). The sample consisted of peripheral blood. The receptor was derived from a man between 45 and 60 years old with acute or convalescent COVID-19. CDR3 sequence reads: CASSVGSGADTEAFF. Here the CDR3 DNA reads TGTGCCAGCAGCGTAGGGTCAGGGGCGGACACTGAAGCTTTCTTT.